This is a list of T cell receptor beta chains from one sample in a study of T cells in Graves' hyperthyroidism and ophthalmopathy. TCRdb processed the multiplex PCR reads anew with MiXCR; each CDR3 protein has one entry. The profile covers 500,000 to 550,000 distinct CDR3 sequences, with about 20% appearing a single time and less than 55% taken by the ten largest. Material: blood. The receptors were gathered from a middle-aged man with Graves' ophthalmopathy. Both conserved end residues are part of each CDR3. D genes are given only for firm matches. Size is stated for part of the rows, as once, few or many counts, or as a class when the clone is expanded.

TRBV7-8	TRBD2	TRBJ2-1	few	CASSRGGGAGEQFF	TGTGCCAGCAGCCGGGGGGGGGGGGCCGGTGAGCAGTTCTTC
TRBV28	-	TRBJ1-1	many	CASSGWYAEAFF	TGTGCCAGCAGTGGGTGGTACGCTGAAGCTTTCTTT
TRBV11-2	TRBD1	TRBJ2-7	-	CASSRTGQGDYEQYF	TGTGCCAGCAGCCGGACGGGACAGGGGGACTACGAGCAGTACTTC
TRBV3-1	TRBD1	TRBJ1-1	many	CASSQGTGERGTEAFF	TGTGCCAGCAGCCAAGGGACAGGGGAAAGGGGCACTGAAGCTTTCTTT
TRBV29-1	TRBD2	TRBJ2-1	few	CSARPAGEFGEQFF	TGCAGCGCCCGACCAGCGGGAGAGTTCGGTGAGCAGTTCTTC
TRBV5-1	TRBD2	TRBJ2-1	few	CASSRTGLAGGSWVDEQFF	TGCGCCAGCAGCAGGACAGGACTAGCGGGAGGGTCCTGGGTGGATGAGCAGTTCTTC
TRBV10-3	TRBD1	TRBJ1-2	few	CAISDPQGAGGYTF	TGTGCCATCAGTGACCCACAGGGGGCTGGGGGCTACACCTTC
TRBV27	TRBD2	TRBJ2-7	few	CASSSALAGDYEQYF	TGTGCCAGCAGTTCTGCCCTAGCGGGAGACTACGAGCAGTACTTC
TRBV6-2/TRBV6-3	-	TRBJ2-7	many	CASSYSIVRDTTYEQYF	TGTGCCAGCAGTTACTCGATTGTCCGGGACACAACCTACGAGCAGTACTTC
TRBV7-8	TRBD2	TRBJ2-6	-	CASLRGGPRSGANVLTF	TGTGCCAGCCTTCGGGGGGGCCCCCGCTCTGGGGCCAACGTCCTGACTTTC
TRBV3-1	-	TRBJ2-1	few	CASSQYLVHNEQFF	TGTGCCAGCAGCCAATATCTAGTGCACAATGAGCAGTTCTTC
TRBV13	-	TRBJ2-7	few	CASGRGRYEQYF	TGTGCCAGCGGCAGGGGAAGGTACGAGCAGTACTTC
TRBV19	-	TRBJ2-4	-	CASSIRGAKNIQYF	TGTGCCAGTAGTATCAGGGGAGCCAAAAACATTCAGTACTTC
TRBV20-1	TRBD2	TRBJ2-5	few	CSASRPGLPQETQYF	TGCAGTGCTAGTCGGCCGGGACTACCCCAAGAGACCCAGTACTTC
TRBV28	-	TRBJ2-5	many	CASSSQVPAQYF	TGTGCCAGCAGTTCACAGGTTCCGGCCCAGTACTTC
TRBV7-9	-	TRBJ2-1	many	CASSAAGLGQFF	TGTGCCAGCAGCGCTGCAGGTCTAGGGCAGTTCTTC
TRBV30	-	TRBJ1-1	-	CAWSGGLGTEAFF	TGTGCCTGGAGTGGTGGGTTGGGCACTGAAGCTTTCTTT
TRBV2	TRBD2	TRBJ2-7	many	CASRVGLAGGYEQYF	TGTGCCAGCAGAGTTGGACTAGCGGGAGGCTACGAGCAGTACTTC